Listed below are T cell receptor beta chains from one sample, sequenced in a study of CD8 T cells in Susac syndrome. TCRdb called the immunoSEQ multiplex PCR reads again in MiXCR, with one record for every CDR3 protein. The sample lists approximately 260,000 distinct CDR3 sequences, 90% to 96% seen once, with 0.08% to 0.11% in the top ten. What was sequenced was CD4+ T cells from PBMCs. The receptors stem from a human donor with Susac syndrome. CDR3s include the opening cysteine and the closing phenylalanine or tryptophan. The D gene is left open where the match is weak. Not all rows give a size; the values are once, few, many and, for expanded clones, a class.

clone_size | j_call | d_call | v_call | cdr3_nt | cdr3_aa
- | TRBJ1-2 | - | TRBV10-3 | TGTGCCATCACGGCGGACTATGGCTACACCTTC | CAITADYGYTF
- | TRBJ2-5 | - | TRBV5-6 | TGTGCCAGCAGCCTAACAGCAGCCCAGTACTTC | CASSLTAAQYF
- | TRBJ1-2 | - | TRBV9 | TGTGCCAGCAGCCACCGCCTCGGAAACAGCTATGGCTACACCTTC | CASSHRLGNSYGYTF
- | TRBJ1-4 | - | TRBV4-1 | TGCGCCAGCAGCCAAGGCCCGAATGGGCCCCGATTTGAAAAACTGTTTTTT | CASSQGPNGPRFEKLFF
- | TRBJ2-3 | TRBD2 | TRBV11-3 | TGTGCCAGCAGCCAGGGACTAGCGGGAGGAAATACGCAGTATTTT | CASSQGLAGGNTQYF
- | TRBJ1-1 | TRBD1 | TRBV18 | TGTGCCAGCTCACCAGGGACAGGGGGCCTGGCTTTCTTT | CASSPGTGGLAFF
- | TRBJ2-7 | - | TRBV12-3/TRBV12-4 | TGTGCCAGCAGTTGGACACTCGTCTCCTACGAGCAGTACTTC | CASSWTLVSYEQYF
few | TRBJ1-2 | TRBD1 | TRBV30 | TGTGCCTCCGGACAGGGGGGAGGCTACACCTTC | CASGQGGGYTF
- | TRBJ1-3 | - | TRBV4-1 | TGCGCCGCAAGGGGGTTCTCTGGAAACACCATATATTTT | CAARGFSGNTIYF
once | TRBJ2-5 | - | TRBV28 | TGTGCCAGCAGGGAGGGGTCCGAGACCCAGTACTTC | CASREGSETQYF
- | TRBJ2-7 | - | TRBV27 | TGTGCCAGCAGTAAGAGTAGAAGGTACGAGCAGTACTTC | CASSKSRRYEQYF
- | TRBJ2-7 | TRBD1 | TRBV12-3/TRBV12-4 | TGTGCCAGCAGTATTTCCGGGACAGGGTACGAGCAGTACTTC | CASSISGTGYEQYF
- | TRBJ2-3 | - | TRBV20-1 | TGCAGTGCTAGAGTAACTCTAGGGTTCCCAGATACGCAGTATTTT | CSARVTLGFPDTQYF
- | TRBJ2-3 | - | TRBV28 | TGTGCCAGCAGTCCAGGGCACACAGATACGCAGTATTTT | CASSPGHTDTQYF
once | TRBJ2-7 | - | TRBV12-3/TRBV12-4 | TGTGCCAGCAGTTTACACAGCTCCCCCTACGAGCAGTACTTC | CASSLHSSPYEQYF
- | TRBJ1-4 | TRBD1 | TRBV12-3/TRBV12-4 | TGTGCCAGCAGTTTCGAAGACAGGGATCAACTGTTTTTT | CASSFEDRDQLFF
- | TRBJ1-2 | - | TRBV20-1 | TGCAGTGCTAGAGAGGGGGGAGTCGACTATGGCTACACCTTC | CSAREGGVDYGYTF
- | TRBJ2-3 | - | TRBV14 | TGTGCCAGCAGCCCTCAAGCGGCAGATACGCAGTATTTT | CASSPQAADTQYF
- | TRBJ1-1 | - | TRBV2 | TGTGCCAGCAGTCTTGGGACGATCGAAGCTTTCTTT | CASSLGTIEAFF
- | TRBJ2-5 | TRBD2 | TRBV30 | TGTGCCTGGAGAACTAGCGGGGCCGGGACCCAGTACTTC | CAWRTSGAGTQYF
- | TRBJ2-4 | - | TRBV27 | TGTGCCAGCAGTCAGGGACTCAACCTAGCCAAAAACATTCAGTACTTC | CASSQGLNLAKNIQYF
- | TRBJ2-3 | TRBD2 | TRBV4-1 | TGCGCCAGCAGCCAATCTACCAGCGGGAGATCAGATACGCAGTATTTT | CASSQSTSGRSDTQYF
once | TRBJ1-1 | - | TRBV15 | TGTGCCACCAGCAGAGGGGGCGGCCAAATCGTCACTGAAGCTTTCTTT | CATSRGGGQIVTEAFF
- | TRBJ2-7 | - | TRBV7-9 | TGTGCCAGCAGCCTGACGGGTCCAGGGTCCTACGAGCAGTACTTC | CASSLTGPGSYEQYF
- | TRBJ1-2 | - | TRBV9 | TGTGCCAGCAGCGGCTCAGGGGGCTACACCTTC | CASSGSGGYTF
- | TRBJ2-1 | - | TRBV12-3/TRBV12-4 | TGTGCCAGCAGTTTGGCCGGGACCAAAAAGGTTAATGAGCAGTTCTTC | CASSLAGTKKVNEQFF
few | TRBJ1-4 | - | TRBV28 | TGTGCCACCAAGGGTGAAAAACTGTTTTTT | CATKGEKLFF
- | TRBJ1-6 | - | TRBV30 | TGTGCCTGGAGTCGCGGGGGAGGTAATTCACCCCTCCACTTT | CAWSRGGGNSPLHF
- | TRBJ2-1 | - | TRBV9 | TGTGCCAGCAGCCCTCTGGGGGTCGGGTACAATGAGCAGTTCTTC | CASSPLGVGYNEQFF
- | TRBJ2-7 | TRBD1 | TRBV28 | TGTGCCAGCAGGACAGGGGTGCGCTACGAGCAGTACTTC | CASRTGVRYEQYF
- | TRBJ2-2 | TRBD1 | TRBV29-1 | TGCAGCGTTTGGACAGGGGGGTACACCGGGGAGCTGTTTTTT | CSVWTGGYTGELFF
- | TRBJ1-3 | - | TRBV28 | TGTGCCAGCAGTTTTGGGACGATCTCTGGAAACACCATATATTTT | CASSFGTISGNTIYF
- | TRBJ2-6 | - | TRBV6-2/TRBV6-3 | TGTGCCAGCAGCCAACTGCTGGGCTCTTTGACTTTC | CASSQLLGSLTF